These 21 T cell receptor beta chains originate from one sample sequenced in a study of CD8+ T cells in alopecia areata. The treatment: oral pan-JAK inhibitor, 5-10 mg twice daily. The sequencing template was cDNA reverse transcribed from extracted RNA. Method: immunoSEQ multiplex PCR; TCRdb's copy keeps in-frame clones and lacks some. The sample lists some 200,000 clones, 58% occurring once. This sample comprised CD4+ T cells sorted from blood, obtained at week 24, from a patient treated with tofacitinib. All receptors derive from a human donor with alopecia areata.

This clone was found a few times. This chain links TRBV11-2 with TRBJ2-1; perhaps D is TRBD1 or TRBD2 (6 bases each). Germline V gene lookup returns CDR1 SGHAT and CDR2 FQNNGV. Trimming removed 4 bases from V and 7 bases from J, with 14 bases in between. This CDR3 has 14 residues. The CDR3 DNA reads TGTGCCAGCAGCTCCTCCGGGGGCGTAAATGAGCAGTTCTTC. It specifies CASSSSGGVNEQFF.

The chain couples TRBV28 to TRBJ2-1; D tentatively reads TRBD1 or TRBD2 (6 bases each). The ends were cut back, 5 bases at V and 1 base at J, with 15 bases in the middle. This CDR3 is 16 amino acids long. Per the germline V gene, CDR1 is MDHEN and CDR2 is SYDVKM. CDR3 DNA sequence: TGTGCCAGCAGTAAAGGCGGAGGGGGGTCCTACAATGAGCAGTTCTTC. Protein: CASSKGGGGSYNEQFF.

V and J are TRBV5-1 and TRBJ2-5; 7 bases line up with TRBD1. CDR3 length equals 14 residues. Germline assignment: CDR1 SGHRS and CDR2 YFSETQ. After removal of 4 bases from V and 3 bases from J, the junction contained 6 bases not matched to a gene. The CDR3 DNA is TGCGCCAGCAGCGGTGGGACAGTTGAAGAGACCCAGTACTTC. Its protein product is CASSGGTVEETQYF.

The rearrangement uses TRBV30 and TRBJ2-2; D gene uncertain. V lost 4 bases and J 7 bases, leaving 4 bases between the germline ends. Germline V gives CDR1 GTSNPN, CDR2 SVGIG (reference sequence). The CDR3 covers 10 residues. This chain's CDR3 is CAWNSGELFF. Here the CDR3 DNA reads TGTGCCTGGAATAGCGGGGAGCTGTTTTTT.

The chain has TRBV15 and TRBJ2-7; D tentatively reads TRBD1 or TRBD2 (5 bases each). V was trimmed by 3 bases and J by 1 base, leaving 13 bases between them. The germline gives CDR1 LNHNV, CDR2 YYDKDF (reference sequence). This CDR3 region has 15 residues. CDR3 sequence reads: CATSRESWGSYEQYF. CDR3 sequence (DNA): TGTGCCACCAGCAGGGAGAGTTGGGGGTCCTACGAGCAGTACTTC.

The chain uses TRBV29-1 and TRBJ2-7; TRBD1 is a possible D gene (6 bases). Germline V gene lookup returns CDR1 SQVTM and CDR2 ANQGSEA. The CDR3 totals 13 residues. Trimming left V 6 bases short and J 6 bases short, with 18 bases between. The CDR3 DNA reads TGCAGCGTACGGCGGACAGTTGCCTCCGAGCAGTACTTC. Translating it yields CSVRRTVASEQYF.

V gene TRBV5-1 combines with J gene TRBJ2-3; D possibly corresponds to TRBD2 (6 bases). Germline V gene data show CDR1 as SGHRS and CDR2 as YFSETQ. Trimming took off 0 bases at V and 5 bases at J, with 10 bases between the two ends. There are 14 residues in the CDR3. For the CDR3, the DNA is TGCGCCAGCAGCTTGGGAAGGAGGGAAGATACGCAGTATTTT. Translating gives CASSLGRREDTQYF.

The V gene is TRBV9, the J gene TRBJ2-2; no reliable D call. Deletions cut 1 base from V and 0 bases from J, with 7 bases between. The CDR3 is made up of 15 amino acids. Germline V gene data show CDR1 as SGDLS and CDR2 as YYNGEE. The CDR3 nucleotides are TGTGCCAGCAGCGTATTAGCACCGAACACCGGGGAGCTGTTTTTT. Translation gives CASSVLAPNTGELFF.

V gene TRBV11-1 combines with J gene TRBJ2-3; D unresolved. V was pared by 1 base and J by 7 bases, with 3 bases between. Per the germline V gene, CDR1 is SGHAT and CDR2 is FQDESV (reference sequence). This CDR3 comprises 11 residues. The CDR3 loop is CASSLGNTQYF. CDR3 coding DNA: TGTGCCAGCAGCTTAGGGAATACGCAGTATTTT.

V and J are TRBV28 and TRBJ1-5; D remains unclear. This CDR3 region has 14 residues. Deletions cut 5 bases from V and 5 bases from J, with 13 bases between. Germline V CDR1 and CDR2: MDHEN, SYDVKM. In DNA form, the CDR3 reads TGTGCCAGCAGTCCTTGGGAGGTCTATCAGCCCCAGCATTTT. Translated: CASSPWEVYQPQHF. Full variable domain (rest looked up from reference TRBV28 and TRBJ1-5): DVKVTQSSRYLVKRTGEKVFLECVQDMDHENMFWYRQDPGLGLRLIYFSYDVKMKEKGDIPEGYSVSREKKERFSLILESASTNQTSMYLCASSPWEVYQPQHFGDGTRLSIL.

This clone is a singleton in its sample. The V gene is TRBV11-2, the J gene TRBJ2-2, with D hard to call. CDR3 length equals 15 residues. Germline assignment: CDR1 SGHAT and CDR2 FQNNGV. The V end was cut by 1 base, the J end by 1 base, with 7 bases between. The CDR3 nucleotides are TGTGCCAGCAGCTTAGGCAGGAGGAACACCGGGGAGCTGTTTTTT. As protein: CASSLGRRNTGELFF.

This chain uses TRBV27 with TRBJ2-1; D gene unclear. V dropped 8 bases and J dropped 6 bases, with 20 bases sitting between them. The CDR3 totals 15 residues. The germline gives CDR1 MNHEY, CDR2 SMNVEV (reference sequence). CDR3 bases: TGTGCCAGCGCCCCGGCACGTATAAGCAGCAATGAGCAGTTCTTC. Translation gives CASAPARISSNEQFF.

The CDR3 spells CPLTPTGGRGYTF. Here the CDR3 DNA reads TGTCCCCTGACCCCAACAGGGGGCCGTGGCTACACCTTC. The chain joins TRBV28 to TRBJ1-2, with 9 positions matching TRBD1. From germline, CDR1 is MDHEN and CDR2 SYDVKM. The CDR3 totals 13 residues.

V and J are TRBV5-6 and TRBJ2-1; TRBD2 aligns across 10 bases. The CDR3 totals 15 residues. Germline V gene data show CDR1 as SGHDT and CDR2 as YYEEEE. Trimming cost V 5 bases and J 2 bases; bases outside gene matches: 4. The DNA of the CDR3 is TGTGCCAGCAGTGACACTAGCGGGGCCTACAATGAGCAGTTCTTC. Protein sequence: CASSDTSGAYNEQFF.

This clone was seen a handful of times. The rearrangement links TRBV7-2 to TRBJ1-1; D remains unclear. Trimming removed 7 bases at V and 0 bases at J, with 15 bases between. The CDR3 is made up of 15 amino acids. The germline gives CDR1 SGHTA, CDR2 FQGNSA. DNA of the CDR3: TGTGCCAGCAACCCAAGTTCGTCTATGAACACTGAAGCTTTCTTT. Translated, it gives CASNPSSSMNTEAFF.

The genes are TRBV11-3 and TRBJ1-1, with D unclear. CDR1 is SGHNT, CDR2 YENEEA, per germline. CDR3 length: 13 residues. V shed 1 base and J shed 7 bases, with 10 bases lying between them. This CDR3 reads CASSLGFGNEAFF. The DNA of the CDR3 is TGTGCCAGCAGCTTAGGGTTCGGTAATGAAGCTTTCTTT.

The J gene is TRBJ2-3, the V gene TRBV7-9; D call uncertain. Germline CDR1 and CDR2: SEHNR and FQNEAQ (reference sequence). Trimming removed 5 bases from V and 2 bases from J, with 5 bases in between. The CDR3 extends over 12 amino acids. CDR3 loop: CASSANTDTQYF. CDR3 in DNA: TGTGCCAGCAGCGCCAACACAGATACGCAGTATTTT. Based on the CDR3 plus reference TRBV7-9 and TRBJ2-3, the full variable domain is DTGVSQNPRHKITKRGQNVTFRCDPISEHNRLYWYRQTLGQGPEFLTYFQNEAQLEKSRLLSDRFSAERPKGSFSTLEIQRTEQGDSAMYLCASSANTDTQYFGPGTRLTVL.

The rearrangement joins TRBV28 to TRBJ2-7; D perhaps matches TRBD1 (7 bases). V was shortened by 5 bases and J by 10 bases, with 24 bases between the two germline ends. CDR1 and CDR2 (germline): MDHEN, SYDVKM. CDR3 length: 15 amino acids. This CDR3 reads CASSPGSSGTAGQYF. The CDR3 DNA reads as TGTGCCAGCAGTCCTGGATCATCAGGGACAGCGGGCCAGTACTTC.

This clone has a handful of counts. This CDR3 reads CASSLGTAHYTF. The CDR3, as DNA: TGTGCCAGCAGCTTAGGCACAGCTCACTACACCTTC. This chain links TRBV7-2 with TRBJ1-2; D remains ambiguous. Looked up from germline, CDR1 is SGHTA and CDR2 is FQGNSA. This CDR3 contains 12 residues. With 1 base removed from V and 10 bases from J, the gap between germline ends came to 10 bases.

In its sample, this clone was seen a few times. The gene calls are TRBV28 and TRBJ2-5; 9 nucleotides match TRBD2. Germline CDR1 reads MDHEN; CDR2 reads SYDVKM. This CDR3 comprises 14 residues. Trimming took 2 bases from V and 5 from J; bases not matched to a gene: 3. DNA for the CDR3: TGTGCCAGCAGTTTAGCGGGAGGGCCGGAGACCCAGTACTTC. Its translation: CASSLAGGPETQYF.

The DNA of the CDR3 is TGCAGCGTTGAAGTAACTGGGACAGGCCTCTATGGCTACACCTTC. It codes for CSVEVTGTGLYGYTF. This chain joins TRBV29-1 and TRBJ1-2; 8 bases align to TRBD1. The germline gives CDR1 SQVTM, CDR2 ANQGSEA. The junction had 8 bases not matched to a gene; V was cut back by 1 base and J by 4 bases. The length of the CDR3 is 15 residues.